These 24 T cell receptor beta chains were all obtained from the same sample, sequenced in a study of identical twins. TCRdb processed the 5' RACE reads anew with MiXCR; each CDR3 protein has one entry. The sample yields approximately 600,000 distinct CDR3 sequences, roughly 7.2% seen once. This sample also belongs to another study, concerning yellow fever vaccine responses in identical twins.

Specimen: PBMCs. Every receptor here comes from a woman between 18 and 30 years old in good health.

This clonotype came up many times. This chain connects TRBV7-9 to TRBJ2-7; 9 positions agree with TRBD1. The CDR3 is 16 residues long. V lost 4 bases to trimming and J lost 0 bases; unmatched junction nucleotides: 7. Germline CDR1 SEHNR, CDR2 FQNEAQ (reference sequence). CDR3 in DNA: TGTGCCAGCAGCTCCCAACAGGGGGCTAGCTCCTACGAGCAGTACTTC. Protein sequence: CASSSQQGASSYEQYF.

This rearrangement joins TRBV5-1 to TRBJ1-2, with D hard to call. Germline V gene data show CDR1 as SGHRS and CDR2 as YFSETQ. The V and J ends lost 0 bases and 6 bases respectively, with 12 bases between them. This CDR3 has 14 residues. CDR3 in DNA: TGCGCCAGCAGCTTGGTCTTGGATGCGGATGGCTACACCTTC. It translates to CASSLVLDADGYTF.

This clonotype was counted ten times or more. CDR3 nucleotides: TGTGCCAGCAGCTTCACCGGGACAGACAATGAGCAGTTCTTC. Residues: CASSFTGTDNEQFF. The chain recombines TRBV12-3 or TRBV12-4 with TRBJ2-1; 7 bases map to TRBD1. V shed 6 bases and J 5 bases; nucleotides not matched to a gene: 7. The CDR3 sequence is 14 residues long.

This clonotype occurred a few times. The chain uses TRBV3-1 and TRBJ2-1; 7 bases map to TRBD2. CDR1 and CDR2 from the germline V gene are LGHDT and YNNKEL (reference sequence). This CDR3 is 13 amino acids long. Trimming took 3 bases from V and 10 from J; bases not matched to a gene: 6. CDR3 sequence (DNA): TGTGCCAGCAGCCACTCTAGCGGAGGGGAGCAGTTCTTC. This gives the protein CASSHSSGGEQFF.

This clonotype was detected ten times or more. The V gene is TRBV15, the J gene TRBJ2-3; the D gene could be TRBD1 or TRBD2 (5 bases each). The CDR3 covers 17 residues. Germline assignment: CDR1 LNHNV and CDR2 YYDKDF (reference sequence). Deletions cut 0 bases from V and 1 base from J, with 14 bases between. CDR3 nucleotide sequence: TGTGCCACCAGCAGAGAACCGGGCCTGGGGGGCACAGATACGCAGTATTTT. Translated: CATSREPGLGGTDTQYF.

The V gene is TRBV5-1, the J gene TRBJ2-4, with 9 nucleotides matching TRBD1. V trimming: 0 bases; J trimming: 4 bases; junction bases outside the gene matches: 2. Germline-derived CDR1 and CDR2 are SGHRS and YFSETQ. The CDR3 spans 15 residues. CDR3 sequence reads: CASSLVGQGKNIQYF. CDR3 DNA: TGCGCCAGCAGCTTGGTGGGACAGGGAAAAAACATTCAGTACTTC.

This clonotype was found a few times. This sequence joins TRBV5-1 and TRBJ2-6; TRBD1 agrees at 7 bases. The CDR3 is 16 amino acids. Germline trimming cut 4 bases from V and 0 bases from J; bases unmatched to any gene: 4. Germline CDR1 SGHRS, CDR2 YFSETQ. As DNA, the CDR3 is TGCGCCAGCAGCGCGGACAGGTCCTCTGGGGCCAACGTCCTGACTTTC. Its protein is CASSADRSSGANVLTF.

The chain is built from TRBV12-3 or TRBV12-4 and TRBJ2-4; possible D gene TRBD1, 6 bases. This CDR3 region has 14 residues. Trimming took 6 bases from V and 7 from J, leaving 16 bases between them. CDR3: CASSASGARNIQYF. CDR3 coding DNA: TGTGCCAGCAGCGCGTCAGGGGCAAGGAACATTCAGTACTTC.

This clonotype came up a few times. The V gene is TRBV21-1, the J gene TRBJ1-2. TRBV21-1 is termed a pseudogene. The length of the CDR3 is 13 residues. This CDR3 is CASRADRYYGYTF. Written as DNA, the CDR3 is TGTGCCAGCAGGGCGGACCGATACTATGGCTACACCTTC.

This clonotype was observed a few times. The V call is TRBV12-3 or TRBV12-4, the J call TRBJ2-3; TRBD1 matches 9 bases. This CDR3 spans 16 amino acids. Germline trimming cut 6 bases from V and 0 bases from J; bases unmatched to any gene: 7. CDR3 coding DNA: TGTGCCAGCAGAGCTTTACAGGGGGCTAGCACAGATACGCAGTATTTT. Its protein is CASRALQGASTDTQYF.

This clonotype was recorded many times. The chain uses TRBV15 and TRBJ2-2; 8 positions match TRBD2. J gave up 9 bases and V 0 bases, and 9 bases lay outside the gene matches. The CDR3 consists of 16 residues. Looked up from germline, CDR1 is LNHNV and CDR2 is YYDKDF (reference sequence). CDR3 amino acids: CATSRDSGVPYRELFF. The CDR3 DNA reads TGTGCCACCAGCAGAGATAGCGGGGTCCCCTACCGGGAGCTGTTTTTT.

The rearrangement links TRBV29-1 to TRBJ1-1, with D possibly matching TRBD1 (6 bases). The CDR3 sequence is 14 residues long. The V gene's germline CDR1 is SQVTM and CDR2 ANQGSEA. V was pared by 4 bases and J by 2 bases, with 14 bases between. In DNA form, the CDR3 reads TGCAGCGTTGCAGGAGACAGGTTAAACACTGAAGCTTTCTTT. Amino acid sequence: CSVAGDRLNTEAFF.

This clonotype was counted only a few times. The chain is built from TRBV3-1 and TRBJ2-1; the match to TRBD2 covers 9 bases. Germline V gene data show CDR1 as LGHDT and CDR2 as YNNKEL (reference sequence). The CDR3 contains 16 residues. The V gene end was trimmed by 3 bases and the J gene end by 2 bases; junction bases not matched to a gene: 5. In DNA, the CDR3 is TGTGCCAGCAGCCAGGCTAGCGGGATAACCTACAATGAGCAGTTCTTC. Translated, it gives CASSQASGITYNEQFF.

This clonotype was seen repeatedly, ten times or more. The chain uses TRBV27 and TRBJ2-1, with 7 bases lining up with TRBD2. The junction had 4 bases not matched to a gene; V was cut back by 2 bases and J by 3 bases. Per the germline V gene, CDR1 is MNHEY and CDR2 is SMNVEV (reference sequence). The CDR3 sequence is 15 residues long. The DNA of the CDR3 is TGTGCCAGCAGTTTAGGGGGGGGGAACTACAATGAGCAGTTCTTC. Amino acid sequence: CASSLGGGNYNEQFF.

This clonotype was observed at least ten times. The rearrangement joins TRBV6-1 to TRBJ2-7, with a weak D call TRBD2 (7 bases). This CDR3 has 13 amino acids. V was pared by 7 bases and J by 5 bases, with 15 bases between. Germline loops: CDR1 MNHNS, CDR2 SASEGT. CDR3 sequence reads: CASTGGRGHEQYF. CDR3 in DNA: TGTGCCAGCACGGGGGGCAGGGGACACGAGCAGTACTTC.

This clonotype was observed a handful of times. The chain joins TRBV12-3 or TRBV12-4 to TRBJ2-1; TRBD2 agrees at 9 bases. The CDR3 is made up of 16 amino acids. The J segment lost 5 bases and the V segment lost 6 bases, leaving 11 bases of the junction unmatched. CDR3 coding DNA: TGTGCCAGCAGCCCACGGGGTAGCGGGAGCCACAATGAGCAGTTCTTC. This translates into CASSPRGSGSHNEQFF.

In this sample, this clonotype turned up a few times. The CDR3 nucleotides read TGTGCCAGCAGAGGGACAGGGCGCGGGGAGCTGTTTTTT. Amino acids: CASRGTGRGELFF. This chain connects TRBV6-1 to TRBJ2-2; 9 bases match TRBD1. There are 13 residues in the CDR3. Germline V gene lookup returns CDR1 MNHNS and CDR2 SASEGT. The J segment lost 7 bases and the V segment lost 6 bases, leaving 3 bases of the junction unmatched.

This clonotype occurred a few times. The chain uses TRBV5-1 and TRBJ2-3; D remains unclear. The CDR3 contains 15 residues. Germline loops: CDR1 SGHRS, CDR2 YFSETQ. Trimming pared 4 bases from V and 0 bases from J, leaving 12 bases between. This CDR3 reads CASSPGRASTDTQYF. The DNA for the CDR3 is TGCGCCAGCAGCCCCGGTCGGGCGAGCACAGATACGCAGTATTTT. Full variable domain (remainder filled in from reference TRBV5-1 and TRBJ2-3): KAGVTQTPRYLIKTRGQQVTLSCSPISGHRSVSWYQQTPGQGLQFLFEYFSETQRNKGNFPGRFSGRQFSNSRSEMNVSTLELGDSALYLCASSPGRASTDTQYFGPGTRLTVL.

This clonotype was seen more than once but under ten times. The V call is TRBV18, the J call TRBJ1-2, with D possibly being TRBD1 (6 bases). CDR1 KGHSH and CDR2 LQKENI come from the germline V gene. The V end was cut by 3 bases, the J end by 6 bases, with 14 bases between. The CDR3 sequence is 14 residues long. The CDR3 loop reads CASSPRQGMDGYTF. The CDR3 DNA is TGTGCCAGCTCACCGAGGCAGGGGATGGATGGCTACACCTTC. Looking up the rest from reference TRBV18 and TRBJ1-2 gives the full variable domain: NAGVMQNPRHLVRRRGQEARLRCSPMKGHSHVYWYRQLPEEGLKFMVYLQKENIIDESGMPKERFSAEFPKEGPSILRIQQVVRGDSAAYFCASSPRQGMDGYTFGSGTRLTVV.

This clonotype was seen at least ten times. The chain links TRBV5-1 to TRBJ2-4, with a possible D match to TRBD1 (5 bases). V gave up 0 bases and J gave up 4 bases, with 5 bases separating them. Per the germline V gene, CDR1 is SGHRS and CDR2 is YFSETQ. The CDR3 totals 13 residues. DNA of the CDR3: TGCGCCAGCAGCTTGGAGGGGAAAAACATTCAGTACTTC. Protein sequence: CASSLEGKNIQYF.

The chain carries TRBV18 and TRBJ2-5, with TRBD1 matching over 8 bases. CDR3 length: 13 amino acids. The V and J ends lost 7 bases and 2 bases, in that order; junction bases with no gene match: 3. Germline assignment: CDR1 KGHSH and CDR2 LQKENI. The chain's CDR3 is CASYRDRQETQYF. In DNA form, the CDR3 reads TGTGCCAGCTACCGGGACAGGCAAGAGACCCAGTACTTC.

This clonotype was recorded a few times. The gene calls are TRBV29-1 and TRBJ2-7, with D unresolved. This CDR3 comprises 14 residues. Per germline, CDR1 SQVTM and CDR2 ANQGSEA. V was shortened by 0 bases and J by 1 base, with 10 bases between the two germline ends. The CDR3 spells CSVEDNRKSYEQYF. The DNA for the CDR3 is TGCAGCGTTGAAGATAACAGAAAATCCTACGAGCAGTACTTC.

The V call is TRBV24-1, the J call TRBJ1-2; 7 bases agree with TRBD1. V shed 5 bases and J 8 bases; nucleotides not matched to a gene: 4. There are 12 residues in the CDR3. The germline CDR1 and CDR2 sequences are KGHDR and SFDVKD. The CDR3 is CATSVQGEGYTF. The CDR3 DNA is TGTGCCACCAGTGTCCAGGGGGAAGGCTACACCTTC.

About this clonotype itself: Germline is not matched at one junction end, which may reflect a read error. This chain joins TRBV3-1 and TRBJ2-7; 7 bases line up with TRBD1. CDR1 LGHDT and CDR2 YNNKEL come from the germline V gene (reference sequence). The CDR3 has 15 amino acids. DNA for the CDR3: TGTGCCAGCACCCAAGGTCCAGGGGGCTCCTACGAGCAGTACTTC. Translated: CASTQGPGGSYEQYF.